This T cell receptor (beta chain) was identified during a study of blood T cell repertoires in COVID-19 (dated by TCRdb to the early 2020s). About the investigation overall: The collaborator samples originated in the United States, Italy and Spain and spanned the acute and convalescent phases of COVID-19. The prospective study material was composed of cDNA or gDNA derived from T cells, B-cell-depleted T cells, or PBMCs. Subjects who had been exposed to COVID-19, were actively infected with it, or had recovered from it provided the deeply sampled blood TCRbeta repertoires that made up the dataset. The repertoires were released in a freely available public database meant as a resource for research on the immune response to SARS-CoV-2. Samples were obtained from the ongoing ImmuneRACE study (first 160 participants) and from 1,000 to 1,500 subjects provided by 6 global collaborators. Nearly every sample came with metadata listing a de-identified subject ID, COVID-19 status, age in years and sex. Where available, HLA class I and class II types were taken from metadata supplied by the sample provider and were not determined by assay-based typing.

Samples from volunteer blood donors who had recovered from COVID-19 were contributed by a second Seattle source. Collaborating institutions collected whole blood in K2EDTA tubes following their own protocols. For TCRbeta analysis, collaborators shipped samples in one of three forms: frozen whole blood, isolated PBMCs, or DNA extracted from either of those sample types. The immunoSEQ Assay, a bias-controlled multiplex PCR, was used to amplify TCRbeta CDR3 regions from genomic DNA. The study's own analysis went as follows. The number of nucleated cells in each sample was estimated from the amplification of reference gene primers within the assay. To quantify the absolute abundance of each unique TCRbeta CDR3 rearrangement, sequence reads were collapsed and filtered. For each sample, productive Simpson clonality was calculated as the square root of Simpson's diversity index over productive rearrangements. TCRdb limited this immuneACCESS table to in-frame rearrangements with V and J called. A share of clones is missing; checked studies link under half to unresolved V genes, and the rest is unexplained. V and J calls and clone size are given by that table; D and trimming were obtained from the DNA. This sample has over 200,000 clones in its table, and approximately 87% of those were observed once. The ten largest clones capture approximately 6% of the sample.

This clone was counted many times. There is no known antigen for this receptor. Per-base quality was not reported, and no clone a single base away is much larger than it. Study-level results and caveats: The quantity of clinical and demographic metadata differed by source and by participant and was supplied without curation.

This TCR was sampled from a man in his 60s who had recovered from COVID-19. The sequenced sample consisted of peripheral blood.

The CDR3 sequence is CASSLSGTAEKLFF. The DNA is as follows: TGCGCCAGCAGCTTATCCGGGACAGCTGAAAAACTGTTTTTT. Rearrangement joined TRBV5-1 to TRBJ1-4; 7 bases in the middle match TRBD1. CDR1 and CDR2 are drawn from the germline V gene: SGHRS, YFSETQ. Unmatched junction bases come to 5, with V trimmed by 2 bases and J by 7 bases. From its cysteine to its phenylalanine, the CDR3 spans 14 amino acids. The entry retains the CDR3 DNA only, 42 bases that are in frame from base 1.